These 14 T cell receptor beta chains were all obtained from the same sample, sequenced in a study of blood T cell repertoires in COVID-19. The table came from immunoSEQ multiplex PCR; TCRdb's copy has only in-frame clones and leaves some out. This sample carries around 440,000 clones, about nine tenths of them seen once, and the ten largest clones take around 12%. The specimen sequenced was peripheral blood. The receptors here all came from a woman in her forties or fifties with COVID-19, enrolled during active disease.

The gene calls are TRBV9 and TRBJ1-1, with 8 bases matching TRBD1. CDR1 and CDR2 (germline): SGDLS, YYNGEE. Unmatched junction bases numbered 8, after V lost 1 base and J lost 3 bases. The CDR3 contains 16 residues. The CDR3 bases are TGTGCCAGCAGCGTAAATGCTCAGGGGGCGCACACTGAAGCTTTCTTT. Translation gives CASSVNAQGAHTEAFF. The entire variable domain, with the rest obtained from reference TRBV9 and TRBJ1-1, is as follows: DSGVTQTPKHLITATGQRVTLRCSPRSGDLSVYWYQQSLDQGLQFLIQYYNGEERAKGNILERFSAQQFPDLHSELNLSSLELGDSALYFCASSVNAQGAHTEAFFGQGTRLTVV.

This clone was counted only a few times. The CDR3 nucleotides read TGTGCCAGCAGGTATAGGGGGCTAGGGGTAGGCGAGCAGTACTTC. Translating gives CASRYRGLGVGEQYF. The chain is built from TRBV5-6 and TRBJ2-7; 7 bases fit TRBD1. Germline CDR1 and CDR2: SGHDT and YYEEEE. V trimming: 5 bases; J trimming: 6 bases; junction bases outside the gene matches: 14. The CDR3 loop spans 15 amino acids.

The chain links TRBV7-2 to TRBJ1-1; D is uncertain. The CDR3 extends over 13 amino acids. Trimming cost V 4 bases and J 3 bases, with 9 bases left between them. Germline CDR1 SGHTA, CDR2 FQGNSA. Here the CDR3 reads CASSSRTYTEAFF. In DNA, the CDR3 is TGTGCCAGCAGCTCCCGTACTTACACTGAAGCTTTCTTT.

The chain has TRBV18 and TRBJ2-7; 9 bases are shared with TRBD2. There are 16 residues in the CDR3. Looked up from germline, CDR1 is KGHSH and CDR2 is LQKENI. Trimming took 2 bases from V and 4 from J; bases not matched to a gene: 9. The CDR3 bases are TGTGCCAGCTCACCAACGTCGCGGGGGGGCTTTTACGAGCAGTACTTC. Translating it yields CASSPTSRGGFYEQYF.

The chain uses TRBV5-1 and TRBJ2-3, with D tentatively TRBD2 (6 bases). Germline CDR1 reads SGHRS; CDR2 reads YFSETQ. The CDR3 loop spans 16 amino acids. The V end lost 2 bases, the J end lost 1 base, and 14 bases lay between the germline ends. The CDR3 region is CASSFSGTVGTDTQYF. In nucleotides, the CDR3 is TGCGCCAGCAGCTTTTCCGGGACTGTCGGCACAGATACGCAGTATTTT.

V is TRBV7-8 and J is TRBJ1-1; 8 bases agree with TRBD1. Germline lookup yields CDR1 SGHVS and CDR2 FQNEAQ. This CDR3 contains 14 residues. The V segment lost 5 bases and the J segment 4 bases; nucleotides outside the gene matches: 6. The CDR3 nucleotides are TGTGCCAGCAGCGTCCAGGGGGCGATCACTGAAGCTTTCTTT. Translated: CASSVQGAITEAFF.

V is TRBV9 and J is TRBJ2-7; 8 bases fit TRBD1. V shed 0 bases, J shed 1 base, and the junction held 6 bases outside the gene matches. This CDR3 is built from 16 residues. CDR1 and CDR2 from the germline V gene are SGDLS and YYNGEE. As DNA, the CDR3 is TGTGCCAGCAGCGTAGACCCAGGGGGCTTTTCCTACGAGCAGTACTTC. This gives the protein CASSVDPGGFSYEQYF. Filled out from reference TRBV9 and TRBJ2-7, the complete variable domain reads DSGVTQTPKHLITATGQRVTLRCSPRSGDLSVYWYQQSLDQGLQFLIQYYNGEERAKGNILERFSAQQFPDLHSELNLSSLELGDSALYFCASSVDPGGFSYEQYFGPGTRLTVT.

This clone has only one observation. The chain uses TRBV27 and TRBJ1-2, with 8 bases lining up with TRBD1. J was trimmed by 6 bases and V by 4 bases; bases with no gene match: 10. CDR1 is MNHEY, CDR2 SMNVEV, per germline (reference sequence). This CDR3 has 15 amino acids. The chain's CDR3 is CASSYSEGQEDGYTF. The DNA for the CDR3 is TGTGCCAGCAGTTACTCCGAGGGACAGGAGGATGGCTACACCTTC.

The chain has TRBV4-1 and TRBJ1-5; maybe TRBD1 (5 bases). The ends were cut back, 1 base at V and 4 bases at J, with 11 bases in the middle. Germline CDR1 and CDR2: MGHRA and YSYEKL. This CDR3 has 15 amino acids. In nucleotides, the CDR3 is TGCGCCAGCAGCCAAGGGGCAGGGAGGAATCAGCCCCAGCATTTT. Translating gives CASSQGAGRNQPQHF.

This chain's CDR3 is CASSDQGGPGELFF. CDR3 nucleotides: TGTGCCAGCAGTGACCAGGGGGGTCCCGGGGAGCTGTTTTTT. This chain connects TRBV27 to TRBJ2-2; D is possibly TRBD1 (7 bases). The V gene's germline CDR1 is MNHEY and CDR2 SMNVEV (reference sequence). V was pared by 5 bases and J by 6 bases, with 13 bases between. This CDR3 comprises 14 residues.

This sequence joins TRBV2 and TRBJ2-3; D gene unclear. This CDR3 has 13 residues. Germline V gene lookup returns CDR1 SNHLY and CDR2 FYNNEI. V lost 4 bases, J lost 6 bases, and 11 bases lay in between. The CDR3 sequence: CASSVRLLDTQYF. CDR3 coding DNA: TGTGCCAGCAGTGTCCGACTGCTTGATACGCAGTATTTT.

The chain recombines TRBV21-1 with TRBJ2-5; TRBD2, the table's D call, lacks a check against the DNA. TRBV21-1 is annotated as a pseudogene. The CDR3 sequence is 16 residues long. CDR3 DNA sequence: TGTGCCAGCAGCAAAGAGGGGACTAGCGGGCAAGAGACCCAGTACTTC. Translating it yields CASSKEGTSGQETQYF.

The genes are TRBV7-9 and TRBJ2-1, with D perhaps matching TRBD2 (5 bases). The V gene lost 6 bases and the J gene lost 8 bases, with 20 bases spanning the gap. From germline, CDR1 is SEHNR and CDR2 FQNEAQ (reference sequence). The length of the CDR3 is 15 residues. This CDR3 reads CASSPDALPGDEQFF. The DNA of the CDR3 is TGTGCCAGCAGTCCAGACGCTCTACCCGGGGATGAGCAGTTCTTC.

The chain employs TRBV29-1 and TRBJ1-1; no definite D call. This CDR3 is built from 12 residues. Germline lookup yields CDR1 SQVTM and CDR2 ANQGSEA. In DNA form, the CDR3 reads TGCGGATACCACGGGATGAACACTGAAGCTTTCTTT. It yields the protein CGYHGMNTEAFF.